This is a list of T cell receptor beta chains from one sample in a study of radiation and T cells in renal cell carcinoma. The data were produced by immunoSEQ multiplex PCR, yet TCRdb's version contains in-frame clones alone and is incomplete. The sample records about 150,000 clones, roughly 87% being singletons. The sample here was blood, taken from a patient whose treatment included radiotherapy and nephrectomy. These receptors all come from a woman aged 50 to 60 with renal cell carcinoma. Both conserved end residues are trimmed from each CDR3.

TRBJ2-7 TRBV6-5 ASSSPARSSSYEQY
TRBJ1-5 TRBV4-1 ASSPWEGAVDQPQH
TRBJ1-5 TRBV19 ASSFGTGGSQPQH
TRBJ2-4 TRBV7-2 ASSSLNIQY
TRBJ1-1 TRBV28 ASSDAGTGALLEAF
TRBJ2-3 TRBV2 ASSEVGTVSTDTQY
TRBJ1-2 TRBV28 ASSLGVRYGYT
TRBJ2-3 TRBV7-3 ASSLSQGGRTDTQY
TRBJ1-5 TRBV2 ASIPGVLGLSQPQH
TRBJ1-1 TRBV10-3 AIRDAIGTEAF
TRBJ1-2 TRBV6-5 ASSLGRDFYGYT
TRBJ1-2 TRBV5-1 ASSLGTASANYGYT
TRBJ1-1 TRBV11-1 ASSFTGEGTEAF
TRBJ2-2 TRBV7-6 ASSRGTVNTGELF
TRBJ2-5 TRBV4-1 ASSKLEGSWETQY
TRBJ2-2 TRBV7-2 ASSLTRSDTGELF
TRBJ2-7 TRBV6-5 ASSTDRVTYEQY
TRBJ1-6 TRBV25-1 ASSVSGTGPSPLH
TRBJ1-3 TRBV4-1 ASSHVRGGGNTIY
TRBJ2-3 TRBV13 ASSSRQYTDTQY
TRBJ1-5 TRBV6-5 ASSPGTPFNQPQH
TRBJ2-7 TRBV19 ASSEQGYEQY
TRBJ1-2 TRBV5-4 ASSLGRQGNYGYT
TRBJ2-7 TRBV4-1 ASSQGVDYEQY
TRBJ1-3 TRBV7-2 ASSPTGNTIY
TRBJ2-5 TRBV6-1 ASSALTGGRGETQY
TRBJ2-3 TRBV2 ASGAGGHTDTQY
TRBJ2-2 TRBV2 ASSGDRAGELF